The T cell receptor beta chain under discussion was sequenced for a study of T cell repertoires in cytomegalovirus infection (dated by TCRdb to between 2019 and 2020). The study in broad terms: Peptide stimulations targeted recently identified HLA-C-restricted CMV epitopes, whose presentation resists viral immunomodulation, together with well-studied HLA-B-restricted epitopes. Donor HLA type was relevant to the analysis, as public TCR beta signatures indicated carriage of CMV infection together with the matching HLA type.

With regard to this clonotype: Its antigen specificity is not known. An end of the junction differs from the germline gene, which may be a read error.

Sequencing took place on an Illumina HiSeq 1500. TCRdb ran its own pipeline on the public reads, namely fastp trimming at Q25 and MiXCR clone calling, and kept in-frame beta chains. Duplicate CDR3 protein sequences are folded into a single record with the most common DNA and genes. The sample yields fewer than 850,000 distinct CDR3 sequences; roughly 28% were counted once. Approximately 14% of the sample belongs to the ten largest clones. The CDR3 has 16 amino acids, counting the end cysteine and phenylalanine. Just the 48-base CDR3 DNA is kept, in frame starting at base 1. Sequences SSHAT (CDR1) and FNYEAQ (CDR2) are obtained from the germline V gene (reference sequence). Overall study results and their limits: Cumulative frequency of public TCR beta family members discriminated carriers of CMV infection plus the relevant HLA type in this cohort and an independent approximately 370-donor cohort. The ex vivo response was dominated by HLA-C-restricted CMV-specific TCR beta clonotypes, which also provided the single most frequent clonotype in two of eight donors.

The treatment or condition label of this sample denotes: in vitro stimulation with specific CMV peptide epitopes to enrich CMV-specific T cells. The rearranged segments are TRBV7-7 and TRBJ2-1, with 8 bases matching TRBD2. This sequence was found in a human donor in good health (CMV status not recorded). Some clones in this sample may be carry-over from other donors' samples. Sequenced here: cultured CD8+ T cells from PBMCs, sampled from culture after CMV antigen stimulation. The CDR3 loop reads CASSWPPLGSGDEQFF. Here is the DNA: TGTGCTAGCAGCTGGCCCCCCCTCGGTAGCGGGGACGAGCAGTTCTTC. Reference TRBV7-7 and TRBJ2-1 genes cover what lies past the CDR3, so the full variable domain is GAGVSQSPRYKVTKRGQDVTLRCDPISSHATLYWYQQALGQGPEFLTYFNYEAQPDKSGLPSDRFSAERPEGSISTLTIQRTEQRDSAMYRCASSWPPLGSGDEQFFGPGTRLTVL.